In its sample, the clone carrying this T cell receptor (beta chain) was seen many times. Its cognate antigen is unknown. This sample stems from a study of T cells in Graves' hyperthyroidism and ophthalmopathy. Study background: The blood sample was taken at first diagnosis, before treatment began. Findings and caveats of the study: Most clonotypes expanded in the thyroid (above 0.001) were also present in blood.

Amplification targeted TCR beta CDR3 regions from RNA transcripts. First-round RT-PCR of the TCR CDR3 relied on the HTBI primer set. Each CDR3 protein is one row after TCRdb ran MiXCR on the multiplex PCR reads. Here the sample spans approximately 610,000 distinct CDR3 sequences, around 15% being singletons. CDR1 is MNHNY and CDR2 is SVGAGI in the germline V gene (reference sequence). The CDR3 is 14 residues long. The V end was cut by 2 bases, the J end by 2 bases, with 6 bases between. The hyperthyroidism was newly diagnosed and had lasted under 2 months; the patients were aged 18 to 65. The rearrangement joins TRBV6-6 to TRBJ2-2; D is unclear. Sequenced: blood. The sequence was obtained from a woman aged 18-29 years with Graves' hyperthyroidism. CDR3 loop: CASSYTRNTGELFF. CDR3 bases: TGTGCCAGCAGTTACACTCGAAACACCGGGGAGCTGTTTTTT.